A selection of T cell receptor beta chains follows, all from one sample in a study of blood T cell repertoires in COVID-19. Using immunoSEQ multiplex PCR, the repertoire was profiled, and TCRdb retains in-frame clones only, with some absent. The sample consists of around 80,000 clones, about four fifths of them appearing once. Specimen: peripheral blood. All receptors come from a human donor in a cohort sampled during active COVID-19. Each CDR3 is given with its conserved first and last residue. The D gene is left open where the match is weak. Expanded clones are given a class, and other clones once, few, many or no size at all.

V: TRBV7-8
size: once
D: -
J: TRBJ1-2
DNA: TGTGCCAGCAGCCCCCCCCAGAACTATGGCTACACCTTC
CDR3: CASSPPQNYGYTF

V: TRBV7-2
size: -
D: -
J: TRBJ2-1
DNA: TGTGCCAGCAGCCAGGACTTTTCCACCAATGAGCAGTTCTTC
CDR3: CASSQDFSTNEQFF

V: TRBV7-8
size: -
D: -
J: TRBJ2-5
DNA: TGTGCCAGCAGCTTTACCCGTTGGGGGATAGGGAGGGAGACCCAGTACTTC
CDR3: CASSFTRWGIGRETQYF

V: TRBV11-3
size: once
D: TRBD2
J: TRBJ2-7
DNA: TGTGCCAGCAGCTTACCCCGGACTAGCGAGAACTACGAGCAGTACTTC
CDR3: CASSLPRTSENYEQYF

V: TRBV11-2
size: -
D: TRBD2
J: TRBJ2-3
DNA: TGTGCCAGCAGCTTAGGCCTAGCGGGAGTTACAGATACGCAGTATTTT
CDR3: CASSLGLAGVTDTQYF

V: TRBV15
size: -
D: -
J: TRBJ1-1
DNA: TGTGCCACCAGCAGAGATGTCGGTAGCAACGTAAGGGCTTTCTTT
CDR3: CATSRDVGSNVRAFF

V: TRBV9
size: once
D: TRBD1
J: TRBJ2-7
DNA: TGTGCCAGCAGCGTCCGGGACAGGGGGCACGAGCAGTACTTC
CDR3: CASSVRDRGHEQYF

V: TRBV18
size: -
D: TRBD2
J: TRBJ2-1
DNA: TGTGCCAGCTCACCACCGGGCGGGAGGAGCTCCTACAATGAGCAGTTCTTC
CDR3: CASSPPGGRSSYNEQFF

V: TRBV19
size: -
D: TRBD1
J: TRBJ1-2
DNA: TGTGCCAGTAGTATCGGAAGGGGGCAGAGCTATGGCTACACCTTC
CDR3: CASSIGRGQSYGYTF

V: TRBV2
size: once
D: -
J: TRBJ2-5
DNA: TGTGCCAGCAGTCCCCTGGTGGGCCAGGGAAAGACCCAGTACTTC
CDR3: CASSPLVGQGKTQYF

V: TRBV30
size: -
D: -
J: TRBJ2-3
DNA: TGTGCCTGGAGTGGAATTAGCAGCTACACAGATACGCAGTATTTT
CDR3: CAWSGISSYTDTQYF

V: TRBV7-3
size: few
D: -
J: TRBJ2-1
DNA: TGTGCCAGCAGCTTCGACGGGAGCTCCTACAATGAGCAGTTCTTC
CDR3: CASSFDGSSYNEQFF

V: TRBV6-2/TRBV6-3
size: once
D: TRBD2
J: TRBJ2-2
DNA: TGTGCCAGCAGTTACCCGACCCTAGCGGGAGCCGGGGAGCTGTTTTTT
CDR3: CASSYPTLAGAGELFF

V: TRBV29-1
size: -
D: -
J: TRBJ1-1
DNA: TGCAGCGCCGCCTTAGAGGGCGGCACTGAAGCTTTCTTT
CDR3: CSAALEGGTEAFF

V: TRBV7-2
size: -
D: TRBD2
J: TRBJ2-1
DNA: TGTGCCAGCAGCCCAGACCCAGCGGGGGGCTACAATGAGCAGTTCTTC
CDR3: CASSPDPAGGYNEQFF

V: TRBV10-3
size: -
D: -
J: TRBJ2-7
DNA: TGTGCCATCAACGGAGGGGACGGTGGATTCTACGAGCAGTACTTC
CDR3: CAINGGDGGFYEQYF

V: TRBV5-6
size: -
D: -
J: TRBJ2-2
DNA: TGTGCCAGCAGCTTGGGGGGGCACAACACCGGGGAGCTGTTTTTT
CDR3: CASSLGGHNTGELFF

V: TRBV18
size: -
D: -
J: TRBJ1-5
DNA: TGTGCCAGCTCCCGCGTGGCGGGCAATCAGCCCCAGCATTTT
CDR3: CASSRVAGNQPQHF

V: TRBV9
size: -
D: TRBD2
J: TRBJ2-5
DNA: TGTGCCAGCAGCCTTAGCGGGGAGACCCAGTACTTC
CDR3: CASSLSGETQYF

V: TRBV3-1/TRBV3-2
size: -
D: -
J: TRBJ1-1
DNA: TGTGCCAGCAGCCCCCTTGAGAACGTCGCTGAAGCTTTCTTT
CDR3: CASSPLENVAEAFF

V: TRBV28
size: once
D: TRBD1
J: TRBJ2-6
DNA: TGTGCCAGCAGTTTCAGTAGGGGGCCTGGGGCCAACGTCCTGACTTTC
CDR3: CASSFSRGPGANVLTF

V: TRBV6-5
size: few
D: -
J: TRBJ1-1
DNA: TGTGCCAGCAGTTACAATGGACAGATGAACACTGAAGCTTTCTTT
CDR3: CASSYNGQMNTEAFF

V: TRBV4-1
size: -
D: TRBD2
J: TRBJ2-1
DNA: TGCGCCAGCAACCCGTCCGGGACTAGTACGGTTGAGCAGTTCTTC
CDR3: CASNPSGTSTVEQFF

V: TRBV28
size: -
D: -
J: TRBJ2-1
DNA: TGTGCCAGCACCTCTCAGGGGGGCCACTCCTACAATGAGCAGTTCTTC
CDR3: CASTSQGGHSYNEQFF

V: TRBV5-4
size: -
D: TRBD1
J: TRBJ2-2
DNA: TGTGCCAGCAGCTCCCGGGACAGGGATCTCGTGGACACCGGGGAGCTGTTTTTT
CDR3: CASSSRDRDLVDTGELFF

V: TRBV5-1
size: -
D: TRBD1
J: TRBJ2-5
DNA: TGCGCCAGCCTTCCCGGGACAGTGAGGGGATGGCAAGAGACCCAGTACTTC
CDR3: CASLPGTVRGWQETQYF

V: TRBV28
size: once
D: TRBD1
J: TRBJ1-4
DNA: TGTGCCAGCAGTGTAAGCAGGGGGCGCGGTGAAAAACTGTTTTTT
CDR3: CASSVSRGRGEKLFF

V: TRBV7-3
size: -
D: TRBD2
J: TRBJ2-1
DNA: TGTGCCAGCAGCCCCTTAGCGGGAGGATGGAATGAGCAGTTCTTC
CDR3: CASSPLAGGWNEQFF

V: TRBV27
size: -
D: -
J: TRBJ1-1
DNA: TGTGCCAGCAGACCCCCGGGAGGGAACACTGAAGCTTTCTTT
CDR3: CASRPPGGNTEAFF

V: TRBV21-1
size: -
D: -
J: TRBJ2-4
DNA: TGTGCCAGCAGCAAAGGGGTGGACAGCTTAGCCAAAAACATTCAGTACTTC
CDR3: CASSKGVDSLAKNIQYF

V: TRBV11-2
size: -
D: TRBD1
J: TRBJ2-1
DNA: TGTGCCAGCAGCTTAGGCGGGACAGGAGCTGAGCAGTTCTTC
CDR3: CASSLGGTGAEQFF

V: TRBV5-1
size: -
D: -
J: TRBJ1-1
DNA: TGCGCCAGCAGCTTGGCCAGAGGGCTTGAAGCTTTCTTT
CDR3: CASSLARGLEAFF

V: TRBV19
size: -
D: -
J: TRBJ1-5
DNA: TGTGCCAGTAGTATAGCTCCGGAGGACCAGCCCCAGCATTTT
CDR3: CASSIAPEDQPQHF

V: TRBV19
size: few
D: TRBD1
J: TRBJ1-5
DNA: TGTGCCAGTAGTACACAGGGGGCTTATCAGCCCCAGCATTTT
CDR3: CASSTQGAYQPQHF

V: TRBV18
size: -
D: -
J: TRBJ1-2
DNA: TGTGCCAGCTCACCATCTGTAACCCAGGGTGGCTACACCTTC
CDR3: CASSPSVTQGGYTF

V: TRBV15
size: -
D: TRBD1
J: TRBJ2-7
DNA: TGTGCCACCAGCAGAGCCGGACAGGGCTACGAGCAGTACTTC
CDR3: CATSRAGQGYEQYF

V: TRBV3-1/TRBV3-2
size: -
D: -
J: TRBJ1-2
DNA: TGTGCCAGCAGCCGTTCGGGGGAGGGGAACTATGGCTACACCTTC
CDR3: CASSRSGEGNYGYTF

V: TRBV5-1
size: -
D: TRBD1
J: TRBJ1-1
DNA: TGCGCCAGCAGTTCTGGACAGGGGTGGACTGAAGCTTTCTTT
CDR3: CASSSGQGWTEAFF

V: TRBV5-4
size: -
D: -
J: TRBJ2-1
DNA: TGTGCCAGCAGCTCCGGGACTCTTTTTTACAATGAGCAGTTCTTC
CDR3: CASSSGTLFYNEQFF

V: TRBV30
size: -
D: -
J: TRBJ2-3
DNA: TGTGCCTGGAGTGTACAAGGGGGTACGCAGTATTTT
CDR3: CAWSVQGGTQYF

V: TRBV9
size: -
D: -
J: TRBJ1-6
DNA: TGTGCCAGCAGCGTAGGGGGAGAGAATTCACCCCTCCACTTT
CDR3: CASSVGGENSPLHF

V: TRBV5-5
size: once
D: TRBD2
J: TRBJ2-7
DNA: TGTGCCAGCAGCTTGTCGCTAGCGGGAGGGATCGAGCAGTACTTC
CDR3: CASSLSLAGGIEQYF

V: TRBV7-7
size: -
D: TRBD2
J: TRBJ2-1
DNA: TGTGCCAGCAGCTTAGGACCACTAGCGGTGGGGGACAATGAGCAGTTCTTC
CDR3: CASSLGPLAVGDNEQFF

V: TRBV3-1/TRBV3-2
size: -
D: -
J: TRBJ2-5
DNA: TGTGCCAGCAGCCCCCCTCCGCGGGAGACCCAGTACTTC
CDR3: CASSPPPRETQYF

V: TRBV6-1
size: -
D: -
J: TRBJ1-2
DNA: TGTGCCAGCAGTGAAGCGGGGGGCAGGGGAGGGTATGGCTACACCTTC
CDR3: CASSEAGGRGGYGYTF

V: TRBV7-2
size: -
D: -
J: TRBJ1-2
DNA: TGTGCCAGCAGCTTAGACACCATTAACTATGGCTACACCTTC
CDR3: CASSLDTINYGYTF

V: TRBV6-4
size: -
D: -
J: TRBJ2-3
DNA: TGTGCCAGCAGCACAGGGAGCACAGATACGCAGTATTTT
CDR3: CASSTGSTDTQYF

V: TRBV7-8
size: -
D: TRBD1
J: TRBJ1-6
DNA: TGTGCCAGCAGCTCGGAGACAGGGAATAATTCACCCCTCCACTTT
CDR3: CASSSETGNNSPLHF

V: TRBV5-6
size: -
D: -
J: TRBJ1-3
DNA: TGTGCCAGCAGCTTGTTACGAGGGGGAAACACCATATATTTT
CDR3: CASSLLRGGNTIYF

V: TRBV5-4
size: -
D: -
J: TRBJ2-1
DNA: TGTGCCAGCAGCTTGCGTGCGAACTCCTACAATGAGCAGTTCTTC
CDR3: CASSLRANSYNEQFF

V: TRBV15
size: -
D: -
J: TRBJ1-5
DNA: TGTGCCACCAGCAGTGTTCATACACCCAATAGCAATCAGCCCCAGCATTTT
CDR3: CATSSVHTPNSNQPQHF

V: TRBV19
size: once
D: TRBD1
J: TRBJ1-1
DNA: TGTGCCAGTAGCCAGGGGTCAGGGGGCACTGAAGCTTTCTTT
CDR3: CASSQGSGGTEAFF

V: TRBV5-1
size: -
D: -
J: TRBJ1-1
DNA: TGCGCCAGCAGCTTCGACAGCATGAACACTGAAGCTTTCTTT
CDR3: CASSFDSMNTEAFF

V: TRBV7-5
size: -
D: -
J: TRBJ1-1
DNA: TGTGTCAGAGGACCCTACAGGGGGCGGAACACTGAAGCTTTCTTT
CDR3: CVRGPYRGRNTEAFF

V: TRBV19
size: once
D: TRBD2
J: TRBJ2-7
DNA: TGTGCCAGTAGTATGGGGACTAGCGGGATCTCTGAGCAGTACTTC
CDR3: CASSMGTSGISEQYF